This TCR beta chain was recorded in a study of CD8+CD57+ T cells in acquired aplastic anemia. All sequencing subjects had displayed CD8+CD57+ cell expansion on flow cytometry. Genomic DNA constituted the template upon which TCR beta VDJ and CDR3 profiling was performed. MiXCR was run by TCRdb on the reads, yielding one entry per CDR3 protein. The sample gives approximately 80,000 distinct CDR3 sequences, 60% to 75% of which show up once; about four fifths is in the top ten. This clonotype was counted ten times or more. Germline CDR1 and CDR2: SNHLY and FYNNEI. V was pared by 10 bases and J by 14 bases, with 10 bases of the junction left unmatched. CDR3 length equals 12 residues.

The chain is built from TRBV2 and TRBJ1-4; 10 bases fit TRBD1. This receptor was obtained from a human donor with aplastic anemia. Sequenced input: sorted CD4+, CD8+, or CD8+CD57+ T cells (not recorded which) from PBMCs. The CDR3 nucleotides read TGTGCCACCGGGACAGGGGCCAGCGGGCTGTTTTTT. It translates to CATGTGASGLFF.